This TCR beta chain was observed in a study of regulatory T cells. The PCR used 52 TRBV and 13 TRBJ primers. Libraries were prepared by immunoSEQ multiplex PCR; TCRdb keeps only in-frame clonotypes and omits some of them. The sample consists of fewer than 13,000 clones, approximately 80% of them appearing once. This CDR3 region has 13 residues. Looked up from germline, CDR1 is LNHDA and CDR2 is SQIVND (reference sequence). Trimming stripped 3 bases from V and 3 bases from J, with 8 bases between. The material sequenced was CD8+ T cells sorted from blood. This receptor was obtained from a young adult with CD3G deficiency. The chain joins TRBV19 to TRBJ2-5; D ambiguous. CDR3 nucleotide sequence: TGTGCCAGTAGTATCGCAGCTGAAGAGACCCAGTACTTC. Translated, it gives CASSIAAEETQYF.